The 3 T cell receptor beta chains given below trace back to one sample, sequenced in a study of T cells in Graves' hyperthyroidism and ophthalmopathy. Researchers took RNA transcripts and amplified the TCR beta CDR3 regions from them. HTBI primers drove first-round RT-PCR of the TCR CDR3. Via MiXCR, TCRdb re-called the multiplex PCR reads, giving one row per CDR3 protein. The sample carries about 840,000 distinct CDR3 sequences, over 35% recorded once. The sequenced sample consisted of blood. These receptors were obtained from a man younger than 35 with Graves' hyperthyroidism.

This clonotype has a count of ten or more. J is TRBJ1-4 and V is TRBV9; D is uncertain. Germline CDR1 and CDR2: SGDLS and YYNGEE. The length of the CDR3 is 14 residues. The V end lost 4 bases, the J end lost 5 bases, and 12 bases lay between the germline ends. The CDR3 region is CASSLHEANEKLFF. The CDR3 coding sequence is TGTGCCAGCAGCCTACATGAGGCCAATGAAAAACTGTTTTTT. Full variable domain (rest looked up from reference TRBV9 and TRBJ1-4): DSGVTQTPKHLITATGQRVTLRCSPRSGDLSVYWYQQSLDQGLQFLIQYYNGEERAKGNILERFSAQQFPDLHSELNLSSLELGDSALYFCASSLHEANEKLFFGSGTQLSVL.

The chain carries TRBV19 and TRBJ1-4; D unresolved. Germline assignment: CDR1 LNHDA and CDR2 SQIVND (reference sequence). There are 13 residues in the CDR3. V lost 5 bases and J lost 8, with 12 bases in between. Here the CDR3 DNA reads TGTGCCAGTAGTGGGGAACGTAACGAAAAACTGTTTTTT. Translating gives CASSGERNEKLFF.

In this sample, this clonotype turned up many times. V gene TRBV2 combines with J gene TRBJ2-2; the D call may be TRBD1 or TRBD2 (5 bases each). The CDR3 loop spans 11 amino acids. Looked up from germline, CDR1 is SNHLY and CDR2 is FYNNEI. The V end was cut by 6 bases, the J end by 8 bases, with 7 bases between. CDR3 bases: TGTGCCAGCAGGGGACCAGGGGAGCTGTTTTTT. Translating it yields CASRGPGELFF.